This TCR beta chain is drawn from a study of T-cell reconstitution after alpha-beta-depleted transplantation in children. The study's findings and limits: Newly made T cells mostly supplied T-cell counts and diversity one year after transplant.

This CDR3 is 17 amino acids long. V was trimmed by 2 bases and J by 6 bases, leaving 21 bases between them. CDR1 and CDR2 (germline): WSHSY, SAAADI. This sample's TCRbeta library carried unique molecular identifier barcodes. TCRdb reprocessed the PCR reads with MiXCR, giving one entry per CDR3 protein. The sample holds 700,000 or so distinct CDR3 sequences, about an eighth seen once. This clonotype was observed at least ten times. What it binds is unknown. The chain links TRBV10-2 to TRBJ2-3; D possibly matches TRBD1 or TRBD2 (5 bases each). The clonotype comes from a girl aged 2 to 10 with congenital amegakaryocytic thrombocytopenia, due to receive a stem cell transplant. This specimen was PBMCs, taken before TCRalphabeta/CD19-depleted stem cell transplant. DNA of the CDR3: TGCGCCAGCAGTGAGCAAGGGGACCCAAGGTCGATCGATACGCAGTATTTT. Amino acid sequence: CASSEQGDPRSIDTQYF.